This T cell receptor beta chain appears in the sequencing data of a study of CD4 T cells in relation to SARS-CoV-2 and coronaviruses. The overall study: After roughly eleven days of antigen culture, PBMC TCR beta CDR3s were sequenced. Negative control cultures got HIV-1 Nef peptides or no peptide.

This clone has just one count. Its target is not known. Using immunoSEQ multiplex PCR, the repertoire was profiled, and TCRdb retains in-frame clones only, with some absent. The table shows about 31,000 clones, with 72% occurring only once. Before the COVID-19 pandemic, during about 2011-2019, CD4+ T cells were taken from unexposed donors. After about ten days of culture, CD4+ T cells were isolated. Trimming took 6 bases from V and 8 from J; bases not matched to a gene: 7. The length of the CDR3 is 13 residues. CDR1 and CDR2 (germline): MNHEY, SVGAGI. The receptor was isolated from a human donor in good health. Sequencing was performed on CD4+ T cells from PBMCs, cultured in vitro. The rearrangement joins TRBV6-5 to TRBJ1-2; 9 nucleotides line up with TRBD1. The CDR3 spells CASSPDRGEGYTF. The CDR3, as DNA: TGTGCCAGCAGCCCCGACAGGGGGGAAGGCTACACCTTC.